One and the same sample provided the 6 T cell receptor beta chains below, sequenced in a study of CD8+ T cells in alopecia areata. Following RNA extraction, reverse transcription yielded cDNA that acted as the sequencing template. Libraries were prepared by immunoSEQ multiplex PCR; TCRdb keeps only in-frame clonotypes and omits some of them. The sample holds roughly 12,000 clones, approximately 55% seen once. Those with alopecia areata gave lesional scalp punch biopsies and peripheral blood. The sample was skin. The origin of the receptors is a human donor with alopecia areata.

CDR3 coding DNA: TGCGCCAGCAGCCTTTCAACAGGGGTCAATCAGCCCCAGCATTTT. It is translated as CASSLSTGVNQPQHF. This rearrangement joins TRBV4-1 to TRBJ1-5, with 7 bases lining up with TRBD1. The V and J ends lost 4 bases and 3 bases, in that order; junction bases with no gene match: 6. There are 15 residues in the CDR3. Germline-derived CDR1 and CDR2 are MGHRA and YSYEKL.

V gene TRBV6-5 combines with J gene TRBJ2-3, with a tentative D call TRBD1 (6 bases). The V gene's germline CDR1 is MNHEY and CDR2 SVGAGI. Trimming left V 5 bases short and J 6 bases short, with 12 bases between. The CDR3 consists of 13 residues. The CDR3 region is CASSLRGEDTQYF. CDR3 DNA: TGTGCCAGCAGTCTCAGGGGCGAGGATACGCAGTATTTT.

This clone was picked up a small number of times. The gene calls are TRBV15 and TRBJ2-5; TRBD2 agrees at 12 bases. From germline, CDR1 is LNHNV and CDR2 YYDKDF (reference sequence). Germline trimming cut 3 bases from V and 2 bases from J; bases unmatched to any gene: 7. This CDR3 has 17 amino acids. CDR3 in amino acids: CATSSPSSGRVQETQYF. CDR3 nucleotides: TGTGCCACCAGCAGCCCATCTAGCGGGAGGGTACAAGAGACCCAGTACTTC.

The V and J genes are TRBV2 and TRBJ2-1, with TRBD2 identical over 11 bases. V was clipped by 0 bases and J by 6 bases; unmatched bases: 4. Germline CDR1 SNHLY, CDR2 FYNNEI. The CDR3 has 16 amino acids. The CDR3: CASSEARTSGRNEQFF. CDR3 in DNA: TGTGCCAGCAGTGAAGCGAGGACTAGCGGGCGCAATGAGCAGTTCTTC.

In its sample, this clone was seen a few times. This sequence joins TRBV5-1 and TRBJ2-1; D may be TRBD1 or TRBD2 (7 bases each). The V gene's germline CDR1 is SGHRS and CDR2 YFSETQ. This CDR3 is 17 amino acids long. Trimming took off 2 bases at V and 1 base at J, with 16 bases between the two ends. CDR3 coding DNA: TGCGCCAGCAGCTTACAACCGCAGGGGGGGTCCTACAATGAGCAGTTCTTC. It specifies CASSLQPQGGSYNEQFF. Variable domain in full (rest from reference TRBV5-1 and TRBJ2-1): KAGVTQTPRYLIKTRGQQVTLSCSPISGHRSVSWYQQTPGQGLQFLFEYFSETQRNKGNFPGRFSGRQFSNSRSEMNVSTLELGDSALYLCASSLQPQGGSYNEQFFGPGTRLTVL.

There are a few counts of this clone. The chain uses TRBV6-5 and TRBJ2-1; D remains unclear. The CDR3 runs to 14 residues. Between the trimmed V and J ends, which lost 9 bases and 0 bases, there was a span of 12 bases. CDR1 MNHEY and CDR2 SVGAGI come from the germline V gene. CDR3 nucleotide sequence: TGTGCCAGTAATGGAGCAAGCTCCTACAATGAGCAGTTCTTC. Amino acid sequence: CASNGASSYNEQFF.